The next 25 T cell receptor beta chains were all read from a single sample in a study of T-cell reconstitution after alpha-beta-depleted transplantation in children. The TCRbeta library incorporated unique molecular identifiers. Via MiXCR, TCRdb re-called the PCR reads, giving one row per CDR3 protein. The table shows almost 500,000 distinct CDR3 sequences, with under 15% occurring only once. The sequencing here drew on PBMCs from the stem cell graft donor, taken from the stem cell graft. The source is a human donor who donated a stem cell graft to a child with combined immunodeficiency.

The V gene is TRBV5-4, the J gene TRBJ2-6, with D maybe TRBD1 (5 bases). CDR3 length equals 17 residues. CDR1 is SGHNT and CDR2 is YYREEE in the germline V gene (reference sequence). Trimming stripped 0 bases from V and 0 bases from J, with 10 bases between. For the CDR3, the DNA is TGTGCCAGCAGCTTGGTAAGACAGATCTCTGGGGCCAACGTCCTGACTTTC. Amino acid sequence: CASSLVRQISGANVLTF.

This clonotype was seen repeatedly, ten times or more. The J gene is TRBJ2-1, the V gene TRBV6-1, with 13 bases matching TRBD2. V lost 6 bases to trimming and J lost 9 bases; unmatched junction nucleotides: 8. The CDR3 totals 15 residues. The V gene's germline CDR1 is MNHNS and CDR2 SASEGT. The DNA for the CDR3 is TGTGCCAGCAGGCCCACTAGCGGGAGGGCCACTGAGCAGTTCTTC. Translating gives CASRPTSGRATEQFF.

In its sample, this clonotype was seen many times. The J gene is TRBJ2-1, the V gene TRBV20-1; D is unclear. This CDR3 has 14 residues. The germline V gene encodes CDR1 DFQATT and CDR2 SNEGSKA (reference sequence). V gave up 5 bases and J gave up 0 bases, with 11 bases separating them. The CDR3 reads CSALRSNSYNEQFF. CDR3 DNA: TGCAGTGCTCTACGATCAAACTCCTACAATGAGCAGTTCTTC.

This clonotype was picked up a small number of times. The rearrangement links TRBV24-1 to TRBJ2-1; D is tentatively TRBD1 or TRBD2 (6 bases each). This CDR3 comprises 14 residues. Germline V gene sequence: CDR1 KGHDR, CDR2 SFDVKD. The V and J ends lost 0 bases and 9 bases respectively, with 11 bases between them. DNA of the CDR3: TGTGCCACCAGTGATTTGTCCTCGGGGGCTGAGCAGTTCTTC. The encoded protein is CATSDLSSGAEQFF.

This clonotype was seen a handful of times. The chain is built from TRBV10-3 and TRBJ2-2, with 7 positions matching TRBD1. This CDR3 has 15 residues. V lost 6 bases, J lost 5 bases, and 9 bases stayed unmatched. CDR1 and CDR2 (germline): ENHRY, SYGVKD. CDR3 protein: CAISDVEGATGELFF. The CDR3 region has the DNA TGTGCCATCAGCGACGTCGAGGGGGCTACCGGGGAGCTGTTTTTT.

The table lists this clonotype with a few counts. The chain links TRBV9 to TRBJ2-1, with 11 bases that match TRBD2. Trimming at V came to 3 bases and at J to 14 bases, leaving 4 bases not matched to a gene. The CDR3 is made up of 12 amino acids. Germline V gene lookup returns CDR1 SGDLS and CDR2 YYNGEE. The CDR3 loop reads CASSATSGGKFF. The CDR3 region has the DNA TGTGCCAGCAGCGCCACTAGCGGGGGAAAGTTCTTC.

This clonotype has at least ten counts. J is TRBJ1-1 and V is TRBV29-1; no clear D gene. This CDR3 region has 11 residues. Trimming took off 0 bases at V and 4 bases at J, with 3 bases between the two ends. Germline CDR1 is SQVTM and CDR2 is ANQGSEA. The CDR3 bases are TGCAGCGTTGAAGACAGCACTGAAGCTTTCTTT. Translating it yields CSVEDSTEAFF.

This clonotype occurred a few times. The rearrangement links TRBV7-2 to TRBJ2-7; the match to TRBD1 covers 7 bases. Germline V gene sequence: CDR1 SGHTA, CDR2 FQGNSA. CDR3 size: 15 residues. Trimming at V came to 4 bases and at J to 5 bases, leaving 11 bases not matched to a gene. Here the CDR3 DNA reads TGTGCCAGCAGCTCTCCAGGGGGAAATCAGCACGAGCAGTACTTC. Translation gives CASSSPGGNQHEQYF.

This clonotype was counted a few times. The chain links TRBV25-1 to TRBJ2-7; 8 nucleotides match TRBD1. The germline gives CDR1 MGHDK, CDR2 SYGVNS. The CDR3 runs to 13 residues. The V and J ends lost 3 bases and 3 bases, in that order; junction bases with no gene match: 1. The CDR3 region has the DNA TGTGCCAGCAGTGACGGACAGGGCTACGAGCAGTACTTC. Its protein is CASSDGQGYEQYF.

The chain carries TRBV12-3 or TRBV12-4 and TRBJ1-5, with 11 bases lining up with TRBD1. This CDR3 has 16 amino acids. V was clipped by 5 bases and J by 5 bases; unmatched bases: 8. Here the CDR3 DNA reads TGTGCCAGCAGTCAATCGGCGGGACAGGGGGATCAGCCCCAGCATTTT. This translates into CASSQSAGQGDQPQHF.

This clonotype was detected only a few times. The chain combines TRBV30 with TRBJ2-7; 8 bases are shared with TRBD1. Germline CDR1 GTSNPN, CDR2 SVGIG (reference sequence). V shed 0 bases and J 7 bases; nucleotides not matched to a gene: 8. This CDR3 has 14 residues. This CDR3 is CAWSVGQGAKEQYF. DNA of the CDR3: TGTGCCTGGAGTGTGGGCCAGGGGGCGAAAGAGCAGTACTTC.

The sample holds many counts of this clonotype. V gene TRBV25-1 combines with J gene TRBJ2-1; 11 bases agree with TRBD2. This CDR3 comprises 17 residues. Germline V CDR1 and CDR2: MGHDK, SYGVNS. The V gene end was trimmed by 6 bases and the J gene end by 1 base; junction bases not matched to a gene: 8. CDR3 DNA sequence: TGTGCCAGCAGAGGGACTAGCGGAGTACGTTCCTACAATGAGCAGTTCTTC. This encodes CASRGTSGVRSYNEQFF. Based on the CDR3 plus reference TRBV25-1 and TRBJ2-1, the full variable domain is EADIYQTPRYLVIGTGKKITLECSQTMGHDKMYWYQQDPGMELHLIHYSYGVNSTEKGDLSSESTVSRIRTEHFPLTLESARPSHTSQYLCASRGTSGVRSYNEQFFGPGTRLTVL.

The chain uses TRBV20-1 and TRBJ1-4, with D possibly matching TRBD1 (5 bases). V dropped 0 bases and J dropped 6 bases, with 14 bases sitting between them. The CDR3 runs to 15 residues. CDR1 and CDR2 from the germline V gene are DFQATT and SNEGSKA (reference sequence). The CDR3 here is CSARDGRDADEKLFF. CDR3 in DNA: TGCAGTGCTAGAGATGGCCGGGACGCCGATGAAAAACTGTTTTTT.

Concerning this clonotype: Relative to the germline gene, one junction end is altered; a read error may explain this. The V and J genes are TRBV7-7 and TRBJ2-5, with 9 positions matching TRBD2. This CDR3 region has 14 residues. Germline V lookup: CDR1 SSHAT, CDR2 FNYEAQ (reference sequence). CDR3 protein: CASSLAGVWETQYF. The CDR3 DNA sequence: TGTGCTAGCAGCTTAGCGGGGGTTTGGGAGACCCAGTACTTC.

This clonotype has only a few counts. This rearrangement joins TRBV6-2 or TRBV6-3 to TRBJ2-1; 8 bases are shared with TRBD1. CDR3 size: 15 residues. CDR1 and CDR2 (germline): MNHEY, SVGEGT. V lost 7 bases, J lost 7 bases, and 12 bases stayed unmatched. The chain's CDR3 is CASTRPGQVWNEQFF. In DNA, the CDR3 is TGTGCCAGCACCCGCCCGGGACAGGTTTGGAATGAGCAGTTCTTC.

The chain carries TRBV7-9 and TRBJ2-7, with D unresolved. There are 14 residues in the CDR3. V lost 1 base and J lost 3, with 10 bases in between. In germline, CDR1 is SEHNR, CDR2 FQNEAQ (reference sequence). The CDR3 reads CASSLGGAYYEQYF. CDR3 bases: TGTGCCAGCAGCTTAGGAGGCGCATACTACGAGCAGTACTTC.

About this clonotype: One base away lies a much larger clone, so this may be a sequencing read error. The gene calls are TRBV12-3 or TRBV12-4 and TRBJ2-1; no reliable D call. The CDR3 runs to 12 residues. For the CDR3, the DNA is TGTGTCAGCAGTTTAAGCGTGAATGAGCAGTTCTTC. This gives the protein CVSSLSVNEQFF.

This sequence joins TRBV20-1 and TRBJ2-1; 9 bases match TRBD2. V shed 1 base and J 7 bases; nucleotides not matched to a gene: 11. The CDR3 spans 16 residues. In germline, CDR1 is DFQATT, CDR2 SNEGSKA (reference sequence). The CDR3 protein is CSARALAGTFLNEQFF. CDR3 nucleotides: TGCAGTGCTAGAGCTCTAGCGGGGACGTTTCTAAATGAGCAGTTCTTC.

The CDR3 coding sequence is TGTGCCAGCAGCTTAGGAGGAGCCTGCACCTTC. Amino acid sequence: CASSLGGACTF. This chain connects TRBV7-8 to TRBJ1-2; D gene ambiguous. CDR1 is SGHVS, CDR2 FQNEAQ, per germline. The CDR3 has 11 amino acids. V was trimmed by 1 base and J by 13 bases, leaving 10 bases between them.

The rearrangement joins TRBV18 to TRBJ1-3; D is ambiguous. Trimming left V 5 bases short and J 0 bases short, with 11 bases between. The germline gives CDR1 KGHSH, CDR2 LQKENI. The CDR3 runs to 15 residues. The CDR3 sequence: CASSTALGSGNTIYF. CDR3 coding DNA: TGTGCCAGCTCAACCGCACTGGGCTCTGGAAACACCATATATTTT.

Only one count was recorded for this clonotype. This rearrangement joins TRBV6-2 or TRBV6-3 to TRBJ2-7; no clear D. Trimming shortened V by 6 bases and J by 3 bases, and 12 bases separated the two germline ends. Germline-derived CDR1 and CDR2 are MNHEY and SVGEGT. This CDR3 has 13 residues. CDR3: CASSLRFYYEQYF. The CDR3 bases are TGTGCCAGCAGCCTAAGGTTCTACTACGAGCAGTACTTC.

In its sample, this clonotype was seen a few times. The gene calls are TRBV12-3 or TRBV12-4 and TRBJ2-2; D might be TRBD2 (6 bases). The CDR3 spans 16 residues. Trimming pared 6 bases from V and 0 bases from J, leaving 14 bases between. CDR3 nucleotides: TGTGCCAGCAGCCCCGGGGAGCGGGCGAACACCGGGGAGCTGTTTTTT. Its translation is CASSPGERANTGELFF.

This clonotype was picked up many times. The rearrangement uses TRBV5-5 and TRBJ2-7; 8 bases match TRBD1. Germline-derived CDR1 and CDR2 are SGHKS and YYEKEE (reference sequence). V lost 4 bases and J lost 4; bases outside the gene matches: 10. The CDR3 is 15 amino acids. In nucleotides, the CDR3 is TGTGCCAGCAGCCATAGGACAGGGTTGCCATACGAGCAGTACTTC. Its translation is CASSHRTGLPYEQYF.

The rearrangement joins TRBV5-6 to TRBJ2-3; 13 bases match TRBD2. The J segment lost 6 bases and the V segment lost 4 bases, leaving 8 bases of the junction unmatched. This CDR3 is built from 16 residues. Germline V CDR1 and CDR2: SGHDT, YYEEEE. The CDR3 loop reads CASSQGLAGRRDTQYF. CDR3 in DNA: TGTGCCAGCAGCCAGGGACTAGCGGGGCGAAGGGATACGCAGTATTTT. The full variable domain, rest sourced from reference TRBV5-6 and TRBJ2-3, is DAGVTQSPTHLIKTRGQQVTLRCSPKSGHDTVSWYQQALGQGPQFIFQYYEEEERQRGNFPDRFSGHQFPNYSSELNVNALLLGDSALYLCASSQGLAGRRDTQYFGPGTRLTVL.

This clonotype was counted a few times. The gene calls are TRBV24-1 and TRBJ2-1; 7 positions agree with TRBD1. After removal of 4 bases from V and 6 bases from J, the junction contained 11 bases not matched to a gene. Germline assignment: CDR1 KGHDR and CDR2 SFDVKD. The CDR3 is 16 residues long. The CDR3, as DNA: TGTGCCACCAGTGACACAGACAGGGAGATCGGCAATGAGCAGTTCTTC. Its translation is CATSDTDREIGNEQFF.